This T cell receptor (beta chain) is drawn from a study of CD8+CD57+ T cells in acquired aplastic anemia. The study, taken as a whole, reports: A significant difference in CD8+ Simpson's diversity between patients and controls was not found.

V dropped 2 bases and J dropped 10 bases, with 10 bases sitting between them. The CDR3 consists of 12 residues. The germline gives CDR1 MGHDK, CDR2 SYGVNS. Patients chosen for sequencing had shown CD8+CD57+ cell expansion by flow cytometry. Patients were untreated when blood was sampled. This clonotype was picked up many times. Its antigen is undetermined. For CDR3 and TCR beta VDJ profiling, genomic DNA was the template used. One entry per CDR3 protein, called by TCRdb with MiXCR from the reads. Of 450,000 to 550,000 distinct CDR3 sequences in the sample, more than 25% were seen once. The rearrangement links TRBV25-1 to TRBJ2-3; D uncertain. Sequenced material: sorted CD4+, CD8+, or CD8+CD57+ T cells (not recorded which) from PBMCs. This sequence originates from a human donor with aplastic anemia. This CDR3 reads CASSEKVFSQYF. In DNA, the CDR3 is TGTGCCAGCAGTGAAAAGGTCTTTTCGCAGTATTTT.